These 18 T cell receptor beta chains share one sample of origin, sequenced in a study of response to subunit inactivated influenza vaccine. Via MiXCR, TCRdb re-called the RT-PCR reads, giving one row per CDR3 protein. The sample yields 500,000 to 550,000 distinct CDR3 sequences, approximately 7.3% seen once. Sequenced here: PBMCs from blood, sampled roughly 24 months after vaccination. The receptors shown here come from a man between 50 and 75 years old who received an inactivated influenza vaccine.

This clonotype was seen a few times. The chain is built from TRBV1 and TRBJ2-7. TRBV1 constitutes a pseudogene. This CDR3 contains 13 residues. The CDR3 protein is CTSSQRSRYEQYF. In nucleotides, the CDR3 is TGCACCAGCAGCCAACGTTCGCGCTACGAGCAGTACTTC.

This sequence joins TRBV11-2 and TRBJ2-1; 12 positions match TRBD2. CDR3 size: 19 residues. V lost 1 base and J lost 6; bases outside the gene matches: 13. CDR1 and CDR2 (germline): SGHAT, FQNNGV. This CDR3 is CASSLGPEALAGGFNEQFF. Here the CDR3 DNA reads TGTGCCAGCAGCTTAGGTCCCGAAGCTCTAGCGGGGGGGTTCAATGAGCAGTTCTTC.

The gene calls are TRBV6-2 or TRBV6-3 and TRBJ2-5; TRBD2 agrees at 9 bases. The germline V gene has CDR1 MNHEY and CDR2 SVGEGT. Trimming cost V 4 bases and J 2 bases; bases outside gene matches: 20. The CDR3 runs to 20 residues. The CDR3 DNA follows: TGTGCCAGCAGTTTTTGGACTAGCGAGTACCCTCCCGGGGGACAAGAGACCCAGTACTTC. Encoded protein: CASSFWTSEYPPGGQETQYF.

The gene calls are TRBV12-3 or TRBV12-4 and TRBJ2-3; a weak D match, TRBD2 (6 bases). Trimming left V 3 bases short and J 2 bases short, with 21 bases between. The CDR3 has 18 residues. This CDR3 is CASSLRWGWRGATDTQYF. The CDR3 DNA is TGTGCCAGCAGTTTGAGGTGGGGTTGGCGGGGAGCCACAGATACGCAGTATTTT.

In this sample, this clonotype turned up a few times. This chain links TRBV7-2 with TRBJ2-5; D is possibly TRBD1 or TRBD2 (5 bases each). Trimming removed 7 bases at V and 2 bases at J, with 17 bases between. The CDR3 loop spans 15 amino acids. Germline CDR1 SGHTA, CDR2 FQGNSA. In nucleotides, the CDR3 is TGTGCCAGCATCCCATTGGGACGGCTTCAAGAGACCCAGTACTTC. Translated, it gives CASIPLGRLQETQYF.

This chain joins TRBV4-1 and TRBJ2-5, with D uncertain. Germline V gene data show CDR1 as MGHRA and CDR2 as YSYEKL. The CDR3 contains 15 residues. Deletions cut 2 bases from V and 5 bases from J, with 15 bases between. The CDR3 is CASSQLGWSAETQYF. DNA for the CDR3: TGCGCCAGCAGCCAACTAGGGTGGAGCGCGGAGACCCAGTACTTC.

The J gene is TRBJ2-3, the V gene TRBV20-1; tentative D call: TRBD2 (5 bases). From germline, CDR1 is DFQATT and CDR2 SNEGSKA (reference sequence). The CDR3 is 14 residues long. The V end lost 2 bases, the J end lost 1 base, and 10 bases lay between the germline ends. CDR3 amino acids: CSARLVARTDTQYF. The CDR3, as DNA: TGCAGTGCTAGATTGGTAGCGCGCACAGATACGCAGTATTTT.

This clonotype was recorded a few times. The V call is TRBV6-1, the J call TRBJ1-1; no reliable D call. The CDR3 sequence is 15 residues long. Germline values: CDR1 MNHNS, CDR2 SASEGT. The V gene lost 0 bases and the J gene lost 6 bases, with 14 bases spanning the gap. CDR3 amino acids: CASSEALAGRAEAFF. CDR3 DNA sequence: TGTGCCAGCAGTGAAGCGCTGGCAGGTCGGGCTGAAGCTTTCTTT.

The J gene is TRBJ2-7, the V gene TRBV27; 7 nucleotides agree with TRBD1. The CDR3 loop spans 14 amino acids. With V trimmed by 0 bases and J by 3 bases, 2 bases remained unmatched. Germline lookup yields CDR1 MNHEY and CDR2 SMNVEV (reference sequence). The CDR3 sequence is CASSLSAGGYEQYF. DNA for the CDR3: TGTGCCAGCAGTTTATCGGCAGGGGGCTACGAGCAGTACTTC.

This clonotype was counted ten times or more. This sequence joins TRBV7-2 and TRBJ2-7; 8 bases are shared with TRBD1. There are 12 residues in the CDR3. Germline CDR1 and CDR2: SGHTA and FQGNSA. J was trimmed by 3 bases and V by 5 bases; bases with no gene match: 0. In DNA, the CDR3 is TGTGCCAGCAGCGACAGGGGCTACGAGCAGTACTTC. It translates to CASSDRGYEQYF.

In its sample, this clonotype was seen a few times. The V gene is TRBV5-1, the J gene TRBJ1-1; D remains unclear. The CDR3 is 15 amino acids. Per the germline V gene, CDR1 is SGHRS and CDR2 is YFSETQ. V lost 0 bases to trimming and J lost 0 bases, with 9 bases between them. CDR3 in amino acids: CASSLAVQLNTEAFF. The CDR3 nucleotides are TGCGCCAGCAGCTTGGCCGTACAGTTGAACACTGAAGCTTTCTTT.

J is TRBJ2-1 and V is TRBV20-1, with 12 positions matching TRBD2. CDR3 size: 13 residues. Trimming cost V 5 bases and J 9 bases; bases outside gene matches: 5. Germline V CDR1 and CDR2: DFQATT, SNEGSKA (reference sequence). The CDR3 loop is CSAGTSGPAEQFF. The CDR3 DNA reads TGCAGTGCTGGGACTAGCGGGCCCGCTGAGCAGTTCTTC.

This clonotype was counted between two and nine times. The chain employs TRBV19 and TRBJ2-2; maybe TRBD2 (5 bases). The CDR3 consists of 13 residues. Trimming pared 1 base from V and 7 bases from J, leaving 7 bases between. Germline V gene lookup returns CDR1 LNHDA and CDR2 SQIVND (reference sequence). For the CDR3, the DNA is TGTGCCAGTAGTATAGCGGGGTTCGGGGAGCTGTTTTTT. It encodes CASSIAGFGELFF.

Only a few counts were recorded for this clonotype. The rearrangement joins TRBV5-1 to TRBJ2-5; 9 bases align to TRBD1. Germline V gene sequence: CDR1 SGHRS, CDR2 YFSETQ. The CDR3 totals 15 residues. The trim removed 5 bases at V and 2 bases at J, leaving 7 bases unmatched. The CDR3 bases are TGCGCCAGCAGAGAGACAGGGGGAGGGCAAGAGACCCAGTACTTC. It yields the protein CASRETGGGQETQYF.

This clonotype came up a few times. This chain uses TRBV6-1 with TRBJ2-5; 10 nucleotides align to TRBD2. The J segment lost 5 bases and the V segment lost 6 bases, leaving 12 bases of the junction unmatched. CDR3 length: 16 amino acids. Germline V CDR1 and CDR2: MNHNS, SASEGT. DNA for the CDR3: TGTGCCAGCAGATCTACCGGACTAGCGGTTTCGGAGACCCAGTACTTC. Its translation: CASRSTGLAVSETQYF.

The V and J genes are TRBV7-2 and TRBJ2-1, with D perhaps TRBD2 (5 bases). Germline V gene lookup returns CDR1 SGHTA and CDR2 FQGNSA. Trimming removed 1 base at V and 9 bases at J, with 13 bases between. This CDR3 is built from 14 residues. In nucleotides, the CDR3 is TGTGCCAGCAGCTTAGGAGGAGCTAGCCCTGAGCAGTTCTTC. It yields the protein CASSLGGASPEQFF.

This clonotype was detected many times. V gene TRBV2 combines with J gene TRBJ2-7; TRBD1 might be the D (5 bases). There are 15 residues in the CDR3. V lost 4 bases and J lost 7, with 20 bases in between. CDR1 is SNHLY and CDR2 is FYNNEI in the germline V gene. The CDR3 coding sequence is TGTGCCAGCAGTGGGAGACAGAGCGCCTTGGGGGAGCAGTACTTC. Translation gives CASSGRQSALGEQYF.

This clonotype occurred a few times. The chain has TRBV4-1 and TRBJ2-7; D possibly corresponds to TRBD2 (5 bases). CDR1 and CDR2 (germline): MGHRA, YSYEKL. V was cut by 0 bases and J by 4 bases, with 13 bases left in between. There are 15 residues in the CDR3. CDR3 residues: CASSQERLLTYEQYF. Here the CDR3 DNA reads TGCGCCAGCAGCCAAGAGAGACTACTCACATACGAGCAGTACTTC.